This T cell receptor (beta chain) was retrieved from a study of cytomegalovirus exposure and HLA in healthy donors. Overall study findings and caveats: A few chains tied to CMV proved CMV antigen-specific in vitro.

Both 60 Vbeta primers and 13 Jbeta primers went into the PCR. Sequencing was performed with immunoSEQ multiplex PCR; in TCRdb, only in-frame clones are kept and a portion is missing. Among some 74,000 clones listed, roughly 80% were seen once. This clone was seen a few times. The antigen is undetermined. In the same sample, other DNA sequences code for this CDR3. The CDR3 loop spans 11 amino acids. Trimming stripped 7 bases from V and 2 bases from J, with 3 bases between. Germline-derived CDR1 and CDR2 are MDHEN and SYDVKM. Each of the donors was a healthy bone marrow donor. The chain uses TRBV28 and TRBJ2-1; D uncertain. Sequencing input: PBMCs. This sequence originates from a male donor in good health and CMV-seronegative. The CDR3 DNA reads TGTGCCAGCACCACCTACAATGAGCAGTTCTTC. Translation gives CASTTYNEQFF.